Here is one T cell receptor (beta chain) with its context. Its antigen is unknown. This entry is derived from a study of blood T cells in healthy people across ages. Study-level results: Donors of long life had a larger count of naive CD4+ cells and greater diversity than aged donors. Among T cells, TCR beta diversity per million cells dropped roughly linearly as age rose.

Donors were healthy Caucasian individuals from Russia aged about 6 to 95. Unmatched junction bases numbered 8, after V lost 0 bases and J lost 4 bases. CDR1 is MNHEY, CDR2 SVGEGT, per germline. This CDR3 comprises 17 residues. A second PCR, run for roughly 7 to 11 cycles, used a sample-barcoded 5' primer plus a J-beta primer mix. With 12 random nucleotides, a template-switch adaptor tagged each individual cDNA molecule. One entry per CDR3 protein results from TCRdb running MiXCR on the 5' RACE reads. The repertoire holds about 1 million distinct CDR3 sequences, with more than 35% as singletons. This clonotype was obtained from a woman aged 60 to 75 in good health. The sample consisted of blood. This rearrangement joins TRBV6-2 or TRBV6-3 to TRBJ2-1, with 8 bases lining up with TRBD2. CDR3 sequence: CASSYSRAGVGYNEQFF. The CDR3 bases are TGTGCCAGCAGTTACTCCCGAGCGGGAGTGGGTTACAATGAGCAGTTCTTC.